These 18 T cell receptor beta chains were sequenced from one sample in a study of STAT5B mutations in CD4+ large granular lymphocyte leukemia. The table came from immunoSEQ multiplex PCR; TCRdb's copy has only in-frame clones and leaves some out. Of about 32,000 clones in the sample, less than 90% are singletons; the top ten hold 0.41%. Sequenced input: CD4+ T cells from blood buffy coats. The receptors originated from a human donor in good health.

V usage is TRBV6-1 and J usage is TRBJ2-7, with D perhaps TRBD2 (6 bases). V was shortened by 5 bases and J by 4 bases, with 15 bases between the two germline ends. From germline, CDR1 is MNHNS and CDR2 SASEGT. This CDR3 has 14 amino acids. The CDR3 region has the DNA TGTGCCAGCAGTCTAGCCGGGGGATGGTACGAGCAGTACTTC. This gives the protein CASSLAGGWYEQYF.

This clone was recorded once. The chain is built from TRBV27 and TRBJ1-1; perhaps TRBD1 as D (6 bases). The length of the CDR3 is 15 residues. In germline, CDR1 is MNHEY, CDR2 SMNVEV (reference sequence). The V gene lost 5 bases and the J gene lost 5 bases, with 18 bases spanning the gap. The CDR3 DNA reads as TGTGCCAGCAGTACCAGAACAGGGTTCAGAACTGAAGCTTTCTTT. Residues: CASSTRTGFRTEAFF.

This clone was seen just once. V gene TRBV5-1 combines with J gene TRBJ2-7; 10 nucleotides agree with TRBD2. Germline V gene lookup returns CDR1 SGHRS and CDR2 YFSETQ. CDR3 length equals 16 residues. V trimming: 0 bases; J trimming: 2 bases; junction bases outside the gene matches: 5. In DNA, the CDR3 is TGCGCCAGCAGCTTGGGACTAAGCGGGAGGGCCTACGAGCAGTACTTC. This sequence encodes CASSLGLSGRAYEQYF.

The V and J genes are TRBV7-8 and TRBJ1-1; D call uncertain. Germline V gene sequence: CDR1 SGHVS, CDR2 FQNEAQ. This CDR3 spans 12 amino acids. Trimming shortened V by 3 bases and J by 9 bases, and 11 bases separated the two germline ends. CDR3 DNA sequence: TGTGCCAGCAGCTTTAGTGTCCAGAAAGCTTTCTTT. It encodes CASSFSVQKAFF.

This rearrangement joins TRBV11-2 to TRBJ2-5; no clear D. V gave up 0 bases and J gave up 3 bases, with 5 bases separating them. The CDR3 sequence is 13 residues long. The germline CDR1 and CDR2 sequences are SGHAT and FQNNGV. CDR3 bases: TGTGCCAGCAGCTTAGATCGAGAAGAGACCCAGTACTTC. This gives the protein CASSLDREETQYF.

V is TRBV6-1 and J is TRBJ2-7; 8 bases agree with TRBD1. J was trimmed by 7 bases and V by 1 base; bases with no gene match: 15. Germline loops: CDR1 MNHNS, CDR2 SASEGT. The CDR3 runs to 17 residues. The CDR3 here is CASSEGFDGTGLREQYF. The CDR3 DNA reads as TGTGCCAGCAGTGAAGGGTTCGACGGGACAGGCCTCCGGGAGCAGTACTTC.

The chain uses TRBV15 and TRBJ2-7; no firm D call. This CDR3 has 15 residues. The germline V gene encodes CDR1 LNHNV and CDR2 YYDKDF (reference sequence). Trimming took 0 bases from V and 2 from J, leaving 11 bases between them. CDR3 DNA: TGTGCCACCAGCAGAGATCCCTTAACTACCTACGAGCAGTACTTC. Amino acid sequence: CATSRDPLTTYEQYF.

This sequence joins TRBV19 and TRBJ1-1; D not certain. Between the trimmed V and J ends, which lost 10 bases and 1 base, there was a span of 7 bases. Germline V gives CDR1 LNHDA, CDR2 SQIVND (reference sequence). This CDR3 has 11 residues. CDR3 in DNA: TGTGCCACACAGAGGAACACTGAAGCTTTCTTT. It translates to CATQRNTEAFF.

This sequence joins TRBV7-8 and TRBJ2-3; 8 positions match TRBD2. Trimming took 7 bases from V and 8 from J; bases not matched to a gene: 8. Germline CDR1 SGHVS, CDR2 FQNEAQ. This CDR3 has 13 residues. The CDR3 protein is CASTGTREGTQYF. Written as DNA, the CDR3 is TGTGCCAGCACAGGGACCCGGGAGGGTACGCAGTATTTT.

The rearrangement joins TRBV28 to TRBJ1-4, with D maybe TRBD1 (5 bases). The CDR3 loop spans 14 amino acids. Per the germline V gene, CDR1 is MDHEN and CDR2 is SYDVKM. V was cut by 2 bases and J by 5 bases, with 9 bases left in between. As DNA, the CDR3 is TGTGCCAGCAGTTTAGGGGGTAGGAATGAAAAACTGTTTTTT. Amino acid sequence: CASSLGGRNEKLFF.

This chain uses TRBV5-4 with TRBJ2-3, with 7 bases aligning to TRBD1. V gave up 2 bases and J gave up 4 bases; unmatched junction bases: 10. Germline V gene lookup returns CDR1 SGHNT and CDR2 YYREEE (reference sequence). This CDR3 has 16 residues. CDR3 sequence (DNA): TGTGCCAGCAGCTTACCCCCAACAGGGGCCGCAGATACGCAGTATTTT. Translation: CASSLPPTGAADTQYF.

This clone has just a few counts. The J gene is TRBJ2-1, the V gene TRBV4-2; maybe TRBD2 (5 bases). The CDR3 runs to 12 residues. Trimming pared 4 bases from V and 9 bases from J, leaving 10 bases between. CDR1 is LGHNA, CDR2 YNFKEQ, per germline. This CDR3 is CASSLAGGEQFF. DNA of the CDR3: TGTGCCAGCAGCCTGGCGGGTGGTGAGCAGTTCTTC.

This chain connects TRBV9 to TRBJ1-5; 7 bases map to TRBD1. The CDR3 is 14 residues long. J was trimmed by 5 bases and V by 4 bases; bases with no gene match: 6. Germline V lookup: CDR1 SGDLS, CDR2 YYNGEE. The CDR3 DNA reads as TGTGCCAGCAGCACCAGGGGGGGTTATCAGCCCCAGCATTTT. Protein product: CASSTRGGYQPQHF.

This clone was seen a few times. This chain joins TRBV28 and TRBJ1-2; 9 bases align to TRBD1. Germline CDR1 reads MDHEN; CDR2 reads SYDVKM. V shed 6 bases and J 5 bases; nucleotides not matched to a gene: 13. This CDR3 spans 16 amino acids. The chain's CDR3 is CASRWGTGGRGYGYTF. The CDR3 DNA reads TGTGCCAGCAGGTGGGGAACAGGGGGCCGAGGGTATGGCTACACCTTC.

This clone was picked up a small number of times. This sequence joins TRBV30 and TRBJ2-7; 7 bases are shared with TRBD2. The germline V gene has CDR1 GTSNPN and CDR2 SVGIG (reference sequence). This CDR3 has 13 residues. V shed 1 base and J 6 bases; nucleotides not matched to a gene: 6. Here the CDR3 DNA reads TGTGCCTGGAGTGGGATGCCGGGGGGCGAGCAGTACTTC. Translating it yields CAWSGMPGGEQYF.

The chain is built from TRBV5-1 and TRBJ2-5; 9 bases match TRBD1. The V gene end was trimmed by 2 bases and the J gene end by 5 bases; junction bases not matched to a gene: 4. This CDR3 contains 14 residues. Looked up from germline, CDR1 is SGHRS and CDR2 is YFSETQ. CDR3 coding DNA: TGCGCCAGCAGCTTAACAGGGGGCGGGGAGACCCAGTACTTC. Its protein product is CASSLTGGGETQYF. Full variable domain (rest looked up from reference TRBV5-1 and TRBJ2-5): KAGVTQTPRYLIKTRGQQVTLSCSPISGHRSVSWYQQTPGQGLQFLFEYFSETQRNKGNFPGRFSGRQFSNSRSEMNVSTLELGDSALYLCASSLTGGGETQYFGPGTRLLVL.

This chain joins TRBV7-7 and TRBJ2-7; D could derive from TRBD1 or TRBD2 (5 bases each). Germline CDR1 reads SSHAT; CDR2 reads FNYEAQ (reference sequence). CDR3 length: 15 residues. Trimming removed 5 bases from V and 3 bases from J, with 17 bases in between. CDR3 sequence reads: CASSQTLGPLYEQYF. In DNA form, the CDR3 reads TGTGCCAGCAGCCAAACCTTGGGACCCCTCTACGAGCAGTACTTC.

The genes are TRBV30 and TRBJ1-4; 9 nucleotides align to TRBD1. The CDR3 is made up of 13 amino acids. Germline V gene sequence: CDR1 GTSNPN, CDR2 SVGIG (reference sequence). With 2 bases clipped from V and 8 bases from J, the junction kept 3 bases outside the gene matches. CDR3 in amino acids: CAWSRTGAEKLFF. CDR3 nucleotides: TGTGCCTGGAGTCGGACAGGGGCCGAAAAACTGTTTTTT.